The T cell receptor beta chain described here comes from a study of CD8+CD57+ T cells in acquired aplastic anemia. Study-level background: When averaged, DNA from sorted CD4+ and CD8+ cells came to 2.5 to 3.5 ug.

General study findings and limits: Both patients and controls carried the same twenty-nine CD8+ CDR3 sequences.

Germline CDR1 is ENHRY and CDR2 is SYGVKD. This CDR3 has 13 residues. Losses at the gene ends were 9 bases for V and 2 bases for J; bases not matched to a gene: 4. Patients chosen for sequencing had CD8+CD57+ cells that had expanded, as shown by flow cytometry. Worth noting for this clonotype: Its antigen is currently unknown.

According to the study, genomic DNA was the template for TCR beta VDJ and CDR3 profiling. TCRdb fed the reads into MiXCR, producing one record per CDR3 protein. The sample has 180,000 or so distinct CDR3 sequences; around 48% are singletons. The receptor was isolated from a human donor with aplastic anemia. The sample comprised sorted CD4+, CD8+, or CD8+CD57+ T cells (not recorded which) from PBMCs. The V and J genes are TRBV10-3 and TRBJ2-1; 7 bases fit TRBD1. This CDR3 reads CAIGTATYNEQFF. CDR3 nucleotide sequence: TGTGCCATTGGGACAGCCACCTACAATGAGCAGTTCTTC.